A single sample is the source of the 27 T cell receptor beta chains below, sequenced in a study of blood T cell repertoires in COVID-19. Using immunoSEQ multiplex PCR, the repertoire was profiled, and TCRdb retains in-frame clones only, with some absent. The repertoire holds about 200,000 clones, with around nine tenths as singletons. The sequenced sample was peripheral blood. All receptors come from a woman between 40 and 50 years old with acute or convalescent COVID-19.

This clone was seen just once. The chain employs TRBV15 and TRBJ2-5, with D possibly being TRBD2 (6 bases). Germline V gene data show CDR1 as LNHNV and CDR2 as YYDKDF (reference sequence). The CDR3 is 15 residues long. V lost 3 bases and J 0 bases, leaving 11 bases between the germline ends. CDR3 in amino acids: CATSSSAGNQETQYF. CDR3 bases: TGTGCCACCAGCAGCTCCGCGGGGAACCAAGAGACCCAGTACTTC.

V and J are TRBV7-8 and TRBJ2-1; 13 bases are shared with TRBD2. Trimming at V came to 5 bases and at J to 2 bases, leaving 12 bases not matched to a gene. Germline-derived CDR1 and CDR2 are SGHVS and FQNEAQ. The CDR3 runs 19 residues. Here the CDR3 DNA reads TGTGCCAGCAGCCCCGGACTAGCGGGGGCCTTTACCACCTACAATGAGCAGTTCTTC. Protein product: CASSPGLAGAFTTYNEQFF.

This chain links TRBV3-1 (or the pseudogene TRBV3-2) with TRBJ2-5; 11 bases are shared with TRBD1. Trimming took 1 base from V and 5 from J; bases not matched to a gene: 3. The V gene's germline CDR1 is LGHDT and CDR2 YNNKEL (reference sequence). CDR3 length: 15 residues. In DNA, the CDR3 is TGTGCCAGCAGCCAAGGGACAGGGGGCACCGAGACCCAGTACTTC. This sequence encodes CASSQGTGGTETQYF.

The chain couples TRBV29-1 to TRBJ2-3, with 9 bases fitting TRBD1. V dropped 7 bases and J dropped 4; count of bases not matched to a gene: 12. Germline lookup yields CDR1 SQVTM and CDR2 ANQGSEA. The CDR3 has 15 amino acids. The CDR3 spells CSASGQGYQADTQYF. As DNA, the CDR3 is TGCAGCGCCTCAGGACAGGGGTATCAGGCAGATACGCAGTATTTT.

V usage is TRBV5-1 and J usage is TRBJ1-3; unclear D gene. V lost 1 base, J lost 4 bases, and 9 bases lay in between. The germline V gene encodes CDR1 SGHRS and CDR2 YFSETQ. The CDR3 totals 14 residues. The CDR3 sequence is CASSLSREGNTIYF. The CDR3 DNA reads TGCGCCAGCAGCTTGAGCCGAGAGGGAAACACCATATATTTT.

The chain employs TRBV6-6 and TRBJ1-1; D uncertain. Germline CDR1 reads MNHNY; CDR2 reads SVGAGI (reference sequence). This CDR3 is 15 amino acids long. Trimming pared 5 bases from V and 5 bases from J, leaving 18 bases between. The CDR3 is CASSTTGVGRTEAFF. The CDR3 region has the DNA TGTGCCAGCAGTACCACCGGGGTGGGGAGGACTGAAGCTTTCTTT.

This clone was found once. The chain combines TRBV4-1 with TRBJ2-2; D is unclear. Per the germline V gene, CDR1 is MGHRA and CDR2 is YSYEKL. The CDR3 loop spans 14 amino acids. Trimming stripped 3 bases from V and 7 bases from J, with 12 bases between. In DNA form, the CDR3 reads TGCGCCAGCAGCCACGCCTACAGTGGCGGGGAGCTGTTTTTT. Translation: CASSHAYSGGELFF.

V and J are TRBV4-2 and TRBJ1-6, with TRBD1 as a possible D gene (6 bases). Germline values: CDR1 LGHNA, CDR2 YNFKEQ. This CDR3 comprises 15 residues. V lost 0 bases to trimming and J lost 9 bases, with 12 bases between them. The CDR3 DNA reads TGTGCCAGCAGCCAAGAGGACAGAGGCCCTTCACCCCTCCACTTT. Translated, it gives CASSQEDRGPSPLHF.

The chain has TRBV18 and TRBJ1-6; D might be TRBD1 (5 bases). The V end was cut by 0 bases, the J end by 10 bases, with 7 bases between. Germline loops: CDR1 KGHSH, CDR2 LQKENI. CDR3 size: 13 residues. CDR3 sequence (DNA): TGTGCCAGCTCACCACCGGGGCCCTCACCCCTCCACTTT. Amino acids: CASSPPGPSPLHF.

V and J are TRBV19 and TRBJ1-2; perhaps TRBD1 as D (5 bases). Germline lookup yields CDR1 LNHDA and CDR2 SQIVND (reference sequence). The CDR3 contains 15 residues. V was trimmed by 3 bases and J by 7 bases, leaving 18 bases between them. The CDR3 loop is CASSIGWGEESGYTF. In DNA, the CDR3 is TGTGCCAGTAGTATCGGATGGGGCGAAGAGAGTGGCTACACCTTC.

J is TRBJ2-5 and V is TRBV7-2; TRBD2 aligns across 9 bases. Trimming at V came to 3 bases and at J to 2 bases, leaving 1 base not matched to a gene. Germline assignment: CDR1 SGHTA and CDR2 FQGNSA. The length of the CDR3 is 14 residues. The CDR3 bases are TGTGCCAGCAGCTTTAGCGGGGGTCAAGAGACCCAGTACTTC. Translation: CASSFSGGQETQYF.

V is TRBV27 and J is TRBJ2-6; D is unclear. Trimming took off 3 bases at V and 0 bases at J, with 12 bases between the two ends. The CDR3 is made up of 17 amino acids. Germline V gene sequence: CDR1 MNHEY, CDR2 SMNVEV (reference sequence). This CDR3 is CASSFTPGSSGANVLTF. DNA of the CDR3: TGTGCCAGCAGTTTCACCCCCGGTAGCTCTGGGGCCAACGTCCTGACTTTC.

The rearrangement links TRBV3-1 (or the pseudogene TRBV3-2) to TRBJ2-1; D is perhaps TRBD2 (6 bases). The CDR3 is made up of 16 amino acids. CDR1 is LGHDT, CDR2 YNNKEL, per germline (reference sequence). Trimming cost V 5 bases and J 3 bases, with 17 bases left between them. Here the CDR3 reads CASSTPEEGRYNEQFF. In DNA form, the CDR3 reads TGTGCCAGCAGCACCCCGGAGGAGGGCCGCTACAATGAGCAGTTCTTC.

The chain recombines TRBV12-5 with TRBJ1-6; D might be TRBD1 (6 bases). The ends were cut back, 1 base at V and 4 bases at J, with 14 bases in the middle. The CDR3 runs to 17 residues. Germline values: CDR1 LGHNT, CDR2 FRNRAP. Here the CDR3 reads CASGLDLVRGYNSPLHF. The CDR3 region has the DNA TGTGCTAGTGGTTTGGACCTTGTCAGGGGATATAATTCACCCCTCCACTTT.

The V and J genes are TRBV7-9 and TRBJ2-5; 9 bases are a match to TRBD2. CDR3 length: 15 residues. The germline gives CDR1 SEHNR, CDR2 FQNEAQ (reference sequence). Losses at the gene ends were 1 base for V and 5 bases for J; bases not matched to a gene: 5. The CDR3 nucleotides read TGTGCCAGCAGCTTAGGGGCTAGCGGGGTGGAGACCCAGTACTTC. The encoded protein is CASSLGASGVETQYF. Drawing the rest from reference TRBV7-9 and TRBJ2-5, the complete variable domain is DTGVSQNPRHKITKRGQNVTFRCDPISEHNRLYWYRQTLGQGPEFLTYFQNEAQLEKSRLLSDRFSAERPKGSFSTLEIQRTEQGDSAMYLCASSLGASGVETQYFGPGTRLLVL.

The genes are TRBV5-1 and TRBJ2-7, with D tentatively TRBD1 (6 bases). The germline CDR1 and CDR2 sequences are SGHRS and YFSETQ. Deletions cut 0 bases from V and 4 bases from J, with 11 bases between. The length of the CDR3 is 14 residues. The CDR3 DNA is TGCGCCAGCAGCTTGGGGTCAGGGGCATACGAGCAGTACGTC. It yields the protein CASSLGSGAYEQYV.

CDR3 coding DNA: TGTGCCAGCAGCTTGGGGGGCAGGGAGGGCGGCTACACCTTC. This gives the protein CASSLGGREGGYTF. The chain joins TRBV5-4 to TRBJ1-2, with D possibly TRBD1 on 5 matching bases. V gave up 0 bases and J gave up 8 bases, with 14 bases separating them. The CDR3 runs 14 residues. Germline V gene data show CDR1 as SGHNT and CDR2 as YYREEE (reference sequence).

This rearrangement joins TRBV7-2 to TRBJ2-1; 8 bases match TRBD1. After removal of 5 bases from V and 6 bases from J, the junction contained 12 bases not matched to a gene. This CDR3 has 16 amino acids. The germline CDR1 and CDR2 sequences are SGHTA and FQGNSA. The CDR3 DNA follows: TGTGCCAGCAGCCCGAATCGGCAGGGGGCAAGCAATGAGCAGTTCTTC. This codes for CASSPNRQGASNEQFF. Filled out from reference TRBV7-2 and TRBJ2-1, the complete variable domain reads GAGVSQSPSNKVTEKGKDVELRCDPISGHTALYWYRQSLGQGLEFLIYFQGNSAPDKSGLPSDRFSAERTGGSVSTLTIQRTQQEDSAVYLCASSPNRQGASNEQFFGPGTRLTVL.

This clone has only one observation. This chain connects TRBV4-1 to TRBJ1-5, with a possible D match to TRBD1 (6 bases). V lost 2 bases to trimming and J lost 0 bases, with 11 bases between them. The CDR3 has 16 amino acids. Germline CDR1 MGHRA, CDR2 YSYEKL. CDR3 residues: CASSQYKGDSNQPQHF. CDR3 DNA sequence: TGCGCCAGCAGCCAATACAAGGGGGATAGCAATCAGCCCCAGCATTTT.

This rearrangement joins TRBV12-3 or TRBV12-4 to TRBJ1-5; D ambiguous. The CDR3 length is 13 residues. V dropped 6 bases and J dropped 4 bases, with 10 bases sitting between them. CDR3 nucleotides: TGTGCCAGCAGCTATGCCAGGAATCAGCCCCAGCATTTT. As protein: CASSYARNQPQHF.

This clone showed up just once. V usage is TRBV6-5 and J usage is TRBJ2-7, with 13 bases identical to TRBD2. The CDR3 contains 14 residues. V trimming: 5 bases; J trimming: 9 bases; junction bases outside the gene matches: 7. Per the germline V gene, CDR1 is MNHEY and CDR2 is SVGAGI. The CDR3 loop reads CASSSAGLAGPQYV. CDR3 DNA sequence: TGTGCCAGCAGTAGTGCGGGACTAGCGGGGCCGCAGTACGTC.

The gene calls are TRBV2 and TRBJ2-2; 8 nucleotides match TRBD1. The CDR3 totals 14 residues. Germline V gene sequence: CDR1 SNHLY, CDR2 FYNNEI. V lost 8 bases and J lost 5; bases outside the gene matches: 7. CDR3 in amino acids: CASLGQDSTGELFF. In DNA, the CDR3 is TGTGCCAGCCTGGGACAGGACTCGACCGGGGAGCTGTTTTTT.

The chain has TRBV7-8 and TRBJ1-3, with D possibly TRBD1 on 5 matching bases. The CDR3 length is 15 residues. Germline V lookup: CDR1 SGHVS, CDR2 FQNEAQ. V lost 2 bases and J lost 2, with 10 bases in between. The DNA of the CDR3 is TGTGCCAGCAGCTTACTCCAGGGAACTGGAAACACCATATATTTT. Protein sequence: CASSLLQGTGNTIYF.

Only a few counts were recorded for this clone. The chain has TRBV15 and TRBJ1-2, with a possible D match to TRBD1 (6 bases). The V end was cut by 5 bases, the J end by 5 bases, with 21 bases between. The CDR3 is made up of 16 amino acids. Germline CDR1 is LNHNV and CDR2 is YYDKDF (reference sequence). Here the CDR3 DNA reads TGTGCCACCAGCCCTCACTCGGCGGACAGTTCATATGGCTACACCTTC. It codes for CATSPHSADSSYGYTF.

The V call is TRBV6-1, the J call TRBJ1-1; no firm D call. The germline V and J ends were trimmed by 0 bases and 1 base, with 6 bases remaining between them. This CDR3 is 14 amino acids long. Germline loops: CDR1 MNHNS, CDR2 SASEGT. The CDR3, as DNA: TGTGCCAGCAGTGAAGCTGCACAGAACACTGAAGCTTTCTTT. Amino acids: CASSEAAQNTEAFF.

The rearrangement links TRBV12-5 to TRBJ1-6; no reliable D call. The CDR3 sequence is 15 residues long. The germline V gene encodes CDR1 LGHNT and CDR2 FRNRAP. With 6 bases removed from V and 8 bases from J, the gap between germline ends came to 17 bases. CDR3 amino acids: CASGIPTSRDSPLHF. The CDR3 DNA follows: TGTGCTAGTGGAATCCCTACAAGCCGGGATTCACCCCTCCACTTT. Complete variable domain (other parts from reference TRBV12-5 and TRBJ1-6): DARVTQTPRHKVTEMGQEVTMRCQPILGHNTVFWYRQTMMQGLELLAYFRNRAPLDDSGMPKDRFSAEMPDATLATLKIQPSEPRDSAVYFCASGIPTSRDSPLHFGNGTRLTVT.

The V call is TRBV9, the J call TRBJ2-2; TRBD2 matches at 7 bases. Per the germline V gene, CDR1 is SGDLS and CDR2 is YYNGEE. The CDR3 extends over 15 amino acids. V shed 4 bases and J 4 bases; nucleotides not matched to a gene: 7. CDR3 amino acids: CASSLGLGITGELFF. CDR3 in DNA: TGTGCCAGCAGCCTAGGACTAGGAATCACCGGGGAGCTGTTTTTT.